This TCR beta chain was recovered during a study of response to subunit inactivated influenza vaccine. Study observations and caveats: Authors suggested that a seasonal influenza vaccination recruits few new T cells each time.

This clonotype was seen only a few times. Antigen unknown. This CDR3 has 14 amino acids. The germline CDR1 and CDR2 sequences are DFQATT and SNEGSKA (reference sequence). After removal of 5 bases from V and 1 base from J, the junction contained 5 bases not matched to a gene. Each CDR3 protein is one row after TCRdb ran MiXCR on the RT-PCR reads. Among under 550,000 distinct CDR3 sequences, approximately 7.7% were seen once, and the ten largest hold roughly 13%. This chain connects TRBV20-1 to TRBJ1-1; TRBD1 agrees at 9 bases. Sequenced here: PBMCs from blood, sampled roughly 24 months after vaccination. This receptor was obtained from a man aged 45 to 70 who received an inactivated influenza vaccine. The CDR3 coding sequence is TGCAGTGCTCAACCGGGACAGGGGAACACTGAAGCTTTCTTT. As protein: CSAQPGQGNTEAFF.